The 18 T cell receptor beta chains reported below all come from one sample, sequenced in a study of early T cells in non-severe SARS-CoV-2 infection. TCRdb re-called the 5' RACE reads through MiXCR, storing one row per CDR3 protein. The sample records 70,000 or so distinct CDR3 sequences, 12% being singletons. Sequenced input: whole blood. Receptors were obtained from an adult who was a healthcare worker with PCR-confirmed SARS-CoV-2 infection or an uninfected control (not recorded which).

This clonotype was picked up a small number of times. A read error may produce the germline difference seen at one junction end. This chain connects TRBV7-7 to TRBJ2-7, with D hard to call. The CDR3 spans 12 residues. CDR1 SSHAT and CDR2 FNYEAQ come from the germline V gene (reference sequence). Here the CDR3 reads CASSPMSYEQYF. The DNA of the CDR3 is TGTGCTAGCAGCCCCATGAGCTACGAGCAGTACTTC. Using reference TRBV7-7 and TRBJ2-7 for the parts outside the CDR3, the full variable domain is GAGVSQSPRYKVTKRGQDVTLRCDPISSHATLYWYQQALGQGPEFLTYFNYEAQPDKSGLPSDRFSAERPEGSISTLTIQRTEQRDSAMYRCASSPMSYEQYFGPGTRLTVT.

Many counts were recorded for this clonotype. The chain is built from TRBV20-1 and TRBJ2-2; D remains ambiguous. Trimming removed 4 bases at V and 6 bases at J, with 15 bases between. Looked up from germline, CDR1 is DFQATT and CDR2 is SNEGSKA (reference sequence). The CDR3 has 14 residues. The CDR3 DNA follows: TGCAGTGCTATGGCCCAGAGCTTGGCCGGGGAGCTGTTTTTT. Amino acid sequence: CSAMAQSLAGELFF.

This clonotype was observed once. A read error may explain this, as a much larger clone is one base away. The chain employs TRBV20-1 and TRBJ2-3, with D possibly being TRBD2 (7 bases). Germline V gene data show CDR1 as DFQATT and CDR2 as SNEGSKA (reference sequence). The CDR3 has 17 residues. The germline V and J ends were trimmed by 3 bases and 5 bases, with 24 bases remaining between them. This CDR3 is CSARPPLEGGPEDTQYF. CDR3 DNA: TGCAGTGCTAGGCCCCCACTAGAGGGGGGGCCAGAAGATACGCAGTATTTT.

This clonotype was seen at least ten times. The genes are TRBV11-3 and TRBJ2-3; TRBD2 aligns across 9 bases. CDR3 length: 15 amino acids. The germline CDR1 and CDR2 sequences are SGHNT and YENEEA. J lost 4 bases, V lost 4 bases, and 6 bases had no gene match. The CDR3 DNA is TGTGCCAGCAGCTCTGGGACTAGCCAGGCAGATACGCAGTATTTT. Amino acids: CASSSGTSQADTQYF.

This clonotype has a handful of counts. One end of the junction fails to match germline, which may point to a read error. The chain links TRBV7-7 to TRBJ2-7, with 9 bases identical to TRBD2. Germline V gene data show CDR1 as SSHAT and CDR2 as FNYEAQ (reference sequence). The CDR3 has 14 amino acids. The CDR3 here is CASSKAGGSYEQYF. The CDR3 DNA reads TGTGCTAGCAGCAAAGCGGGGGGCTCCTACGAGCAGTACTTC.

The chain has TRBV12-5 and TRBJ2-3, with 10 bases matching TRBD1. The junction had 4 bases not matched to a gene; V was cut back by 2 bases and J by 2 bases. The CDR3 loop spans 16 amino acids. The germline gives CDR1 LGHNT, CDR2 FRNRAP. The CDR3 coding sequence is TGTGCTAGTGGTTTGAGGACAGGGGGTCTCACAGATACGCAGTATTTT. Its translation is CASGLRTGGLTDTQYF. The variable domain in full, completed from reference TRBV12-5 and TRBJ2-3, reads DARVTQTPRHKVTEMGQEVTMRCQPILGHNTVFWYRQTMMQGLELLAYFRNRAPLDDSGMPKDRFSAEMPDATLATLKIQPSEPRDSAVYFCASGLRTGGLTDTQYFGPGTRLTVL.

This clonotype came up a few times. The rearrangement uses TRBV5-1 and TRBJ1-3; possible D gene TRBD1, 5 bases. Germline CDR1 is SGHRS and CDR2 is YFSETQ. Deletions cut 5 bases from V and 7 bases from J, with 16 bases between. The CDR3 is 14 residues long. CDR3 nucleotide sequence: TGCGCCAGCAGATCCGAGGGGTCCGGGAACACCATATATTTT. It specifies CASRSEGSGNTIYF.

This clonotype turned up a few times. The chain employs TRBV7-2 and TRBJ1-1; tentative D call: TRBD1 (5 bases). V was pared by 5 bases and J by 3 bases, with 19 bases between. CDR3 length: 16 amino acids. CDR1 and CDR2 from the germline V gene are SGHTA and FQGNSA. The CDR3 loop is CASSPGHFLGDTEAFF. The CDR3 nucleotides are TGTGCCAGCAGCCCAGGACACTTCCTGGGGGACACTGAAGCTTTCTTT.

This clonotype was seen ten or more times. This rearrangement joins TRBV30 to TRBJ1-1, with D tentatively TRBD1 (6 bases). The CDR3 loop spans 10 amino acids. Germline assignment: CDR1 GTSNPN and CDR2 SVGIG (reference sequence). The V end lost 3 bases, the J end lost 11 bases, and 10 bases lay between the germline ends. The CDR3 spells CAWRTGRAFF. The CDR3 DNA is TGTGCCTGGAGGACAGGTCGGGCTTTCTTT.

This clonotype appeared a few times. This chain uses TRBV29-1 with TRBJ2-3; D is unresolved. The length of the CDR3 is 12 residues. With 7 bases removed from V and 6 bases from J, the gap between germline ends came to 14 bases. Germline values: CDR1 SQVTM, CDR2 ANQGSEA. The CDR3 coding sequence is TGCAGCGCTGTGATGGGCGCGGATACGCAGTATTTT. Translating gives CSAVMGADTQYF.

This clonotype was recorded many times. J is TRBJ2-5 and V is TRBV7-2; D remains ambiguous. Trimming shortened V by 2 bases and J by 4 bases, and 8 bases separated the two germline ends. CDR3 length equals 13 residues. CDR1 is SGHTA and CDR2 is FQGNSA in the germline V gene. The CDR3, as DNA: TGTGCCAGCAGCTTAAGGTCCCGAGAGACCCAGTACTTC. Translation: CASSLRSRETQYF.

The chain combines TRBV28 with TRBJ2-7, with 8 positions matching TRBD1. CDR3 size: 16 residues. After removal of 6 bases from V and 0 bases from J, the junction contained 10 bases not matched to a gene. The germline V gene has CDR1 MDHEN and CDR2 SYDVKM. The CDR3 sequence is CASSTTGTGVSYEQYF. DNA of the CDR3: TGTGCCAGCAGCACTACCGGGACAGGCGTCTCCTACGAGCAGTACTTC.

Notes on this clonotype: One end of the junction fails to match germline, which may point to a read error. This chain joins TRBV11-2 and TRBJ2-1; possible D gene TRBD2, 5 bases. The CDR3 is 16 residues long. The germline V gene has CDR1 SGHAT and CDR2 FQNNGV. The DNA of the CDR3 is TGTGCCAGCAGCGCCGCCGCCGGGCTAGCTGGGAATGAGCGGTTCTTC. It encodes CASSAAAGLAGNERFF.

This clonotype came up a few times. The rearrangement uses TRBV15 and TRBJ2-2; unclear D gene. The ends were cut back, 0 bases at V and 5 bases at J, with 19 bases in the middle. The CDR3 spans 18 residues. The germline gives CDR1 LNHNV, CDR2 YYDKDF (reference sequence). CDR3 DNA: TGTGCCACCAGCAGAGATCCCTCGGACCGAGTTCTGACCGGGGAGCTGTTTTTT. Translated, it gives CATSRDPSDRVLTGELFF.

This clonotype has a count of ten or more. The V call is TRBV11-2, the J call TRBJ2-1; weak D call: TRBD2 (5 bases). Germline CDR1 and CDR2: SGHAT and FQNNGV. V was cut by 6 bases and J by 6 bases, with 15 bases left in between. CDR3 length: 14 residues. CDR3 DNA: TGTGCCAGCAGTCCGGTCGGGCTAGCCAATGAGCAGTTCTTC. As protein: CASSPVGLANEQFF. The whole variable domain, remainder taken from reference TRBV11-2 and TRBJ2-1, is EAGVAQSPRYKIIEKRQSVAFWCNPISGHATLYWYQQILGQGPKLLIQFQNNGVVDDSQLPKDRFSAERLKGVDSTLKIQPAKLEDSAVYLCASSPVGLANEQFFGPGTRLTVL.

CDR3 in amino acids: CASSVQPRIYEQYF. In DNA, the CDR3 is TGTGCCAGCAGCGTCCAGCCGAGGATTTACGAGCAGTACTTC. This chain connects TRBV12-3 or TRBV12-4 to TRBJ2-7, with no clear D. The CDR3 contains 14 residues. V was cut by 6 bases and J by 4 bases, with 16 bases left in between.

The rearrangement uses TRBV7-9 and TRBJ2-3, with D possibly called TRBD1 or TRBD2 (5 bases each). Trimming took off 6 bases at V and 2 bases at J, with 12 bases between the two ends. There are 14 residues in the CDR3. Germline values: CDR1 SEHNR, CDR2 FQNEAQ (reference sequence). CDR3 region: CASSPGRTTDTQYF. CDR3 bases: TGTGCCAGCAGTCCGGGACGGACCACAGATACGCAGTATTTT.

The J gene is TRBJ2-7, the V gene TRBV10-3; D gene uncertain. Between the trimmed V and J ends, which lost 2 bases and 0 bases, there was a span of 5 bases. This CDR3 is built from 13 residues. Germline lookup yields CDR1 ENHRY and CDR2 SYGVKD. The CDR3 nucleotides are TGTGCCATCAGTGAGCAAAGCTCCTACGAGCAGTACTTC. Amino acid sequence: CAISEQSSYEQYF.